A single sample is the source of the 6 T cell receptor beta chains below, sequenced in a study of T cells in Graves' hyperthyroidism and ophthalmopathy. There were TCR beta CDR3 regions amplified from RNA transcripts. With the HTBI primer set, the TCR CDR3 went through a first round of RT-PCR. TCRdb called the multiplex PCR reads again in MiXCR, with one record for every CDR3 protein. The profile shows around 250,000 distinct CDR3 sequences, about 15% of them singletons. Sequences were obtained from blood. These receptors were collected from a woman younger than 35 with Graves' ophthalmopathy.

This clonotype has at least ten counts. The chain recombines TRBV11-2 with TRBJ2-2; D remains unclear. CDR1 and CDR2 from the germline V gene are SGHAT and FQNNGV. V gave up 5 bases and J gave up 0 bases, with 13 bases separating them. The CDR3 extends over 16 amino acids. In DNA form, the CDR3 reads TGTGCCAGCAGCGCAAACAGATTCGCGAACACCGGGGAGCTGTTTTTT. This encodes CASSANRFANTGELFF.

This clonotype appeared many times. This chain joins TRBV30 and TRBJ1-1; the match to TRBD1 covers 7 bases. V was clipped by 5 bases and J by 1 base; unmatched bases: 1. Germline loops: CDR1 GTSNPN, CDR2 SVGIG (reference sequence). The CDR3 runs to 12 residues. CDR3 sequence: CAWGQENTEAFF. The CDR3 coding sequence is TGTGCCTGGGGACAGGAGAACACTGAAGCTTTCTTT.

The genes are TRBV28 and TRBJ2-3; 10 bases map to TRBD2. The germline V gene encodes CDR1 MDHEN and CDR2 SYDVKM. The CDR3 sequence is 16 residues long. The trim removed 2 bases at V and 3 bases at J, leaving 5 bases unmatched. The CDR3: CASSLVASGRTDTQYF. The DNA of the CDR3 is TGTGCCAGCAGTTTAGTTGCTAGCGGGAGAACAGATACGCAGTATTTT.

This clonotype was observed many times. The chain uses TRBV11-2 and TRBJ2-7, with D possibly being TRBD1 or TRBD2 (6 bases each). Looked up from germline, CDR1 is SGHAT and CDR2 is FQNNGV. This CDR3 is 16 amino acids long. Trimming cost V 6 bases and J 5 bases, with 23 bases left between them. CDR3 bases: TGTGCCAGCAGGTCCCCTTTGGGGGCAGGGAGGAACGAGCAGTACTTC. It translates to CASRSPLGAGRNEQYF.

This clonotype was seen repeatedly, ten times or more. The V gene is TRBV7-8, the J gene TRBJ2-1; TRBD2 aligns across 14 bases. The CDR3 spans 16 residues. Per the germline V gene, CDR1 is SGHVS and CDR2 is FQNEAQ. V lost 4 bases, J lost 5 bases, and 4 bases stayed unmatched. The CDR3 DNA reads TGTGCCAGCAGCTCCGGGACTAGCGGGAGACACAATGAGCAGTTCTTC. Its translation: CASSSGTSGRHNEQFF.

In this sample, this clonotype turned up many times. The gene calls are TRBV30 and TRBJ1-1; weak D call: TRBD1 (5 bases). From germline, CDR1 is GTSNPN and CDR2 SVGIG (reference sequence). The CDR3 extends over 13 amino acids. The V and J ends lost 3 bases and 1 base respectively, with 9 bases between them. The DNA for the CDR3 is TGTGCCTGGAGCCATCAGGGGAACACTGAAGCTTTCTTT. It encodes CAWSHQGNTEAFF.